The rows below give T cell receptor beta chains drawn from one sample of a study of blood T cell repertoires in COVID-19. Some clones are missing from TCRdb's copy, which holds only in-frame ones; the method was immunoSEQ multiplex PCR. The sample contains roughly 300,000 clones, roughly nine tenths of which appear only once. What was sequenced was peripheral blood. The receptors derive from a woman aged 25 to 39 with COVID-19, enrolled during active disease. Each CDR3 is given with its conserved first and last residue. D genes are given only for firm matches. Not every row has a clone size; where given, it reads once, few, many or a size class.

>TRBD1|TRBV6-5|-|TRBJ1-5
TGTGCCAGCAGTTACTCTGGACAGGCCAATCAGCCCCAGCATTTT
CASSYSGQANQPQHF
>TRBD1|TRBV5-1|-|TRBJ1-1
TGCGCCAGCAAATTACCGGGACAGGGCCCCCGGATGGACACTGAAGCTTTCTTT
CASKLPGQGPRMDTEAFF
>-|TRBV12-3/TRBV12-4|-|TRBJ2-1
TGTGCCAGCACCCTCCGGGACTCCAGCAGGTTCTTC
CASTLRDSSRFF
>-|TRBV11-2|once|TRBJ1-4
TGTGCCAGCAGCTTAGGCAGGATTAATGAAAAACTGTTTTTT
CASSLGRINEKLFF
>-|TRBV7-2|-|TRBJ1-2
TGTGCCAGCAGCTTACAGGGAAGCGGCTACACCTTC
CASSLQGSGYTF
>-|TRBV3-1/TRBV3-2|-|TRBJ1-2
TGTGCCAGCAGCCAAGATAGCAGGCCCGGGGGTGGCTACACCTTC
CASSQDSRPGGGYTF
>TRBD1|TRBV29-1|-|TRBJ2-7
TGCAGCGCTAGACGGACAGGGGCCTACGAGCAGTACTTC
CSARRTGAYEQYF
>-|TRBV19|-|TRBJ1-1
TGTGCCAGTAGTACGGCAGGGCTCACTGAAGCTTTCTTT
CASSTAGLTEAFF
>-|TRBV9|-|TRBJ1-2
TGTGCCAGCAGCGTCACGTCAGACTATGGCTACACCTTC
CASSVTSDYGYTF
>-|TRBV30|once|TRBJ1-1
TGTGCCTGGCTGGACAAAGGCCTTGAAGCTTTCTTT
CAWLDKGLEAFF
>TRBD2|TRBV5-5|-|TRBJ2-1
TGTGCCAGCAGCTTGCTAGCGGGAGGAATGAAGCAGTTCTTC
CASSLLAGGMKQFF
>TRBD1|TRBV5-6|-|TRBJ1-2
TGTGCCAGCAGTCCGGGGACAGGGGGGAACTATGGCTACACCTTC
CASSPGTGGNYGYTF
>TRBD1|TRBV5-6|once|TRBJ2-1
TGTGCCAGCAGCTTAGGGGGCGCCGACCATGAGCAGTTCTTC
CASSLGGADHEQFF
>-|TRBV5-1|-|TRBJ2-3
TGCGCCAGCAGCTTGGCCCTAGAGCTAGGAACAGATACGCAGTATTTT
CASSLALELGTDTQYF
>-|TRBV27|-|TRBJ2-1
TGTGCCAGCAGTTTATTCGGCGGGGTTACCTACAATGAGCAGTTCTTC
CASSLFGGVTYNEQFF
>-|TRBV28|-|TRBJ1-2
TGTGCCAGCAGTTTAATACAGGCTAGACCCTATGGCTACACCTTC
CASSLIQARPYGYTF
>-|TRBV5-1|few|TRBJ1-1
TGCGCCAGCAGCTTGGTAGGCAGGGGGAACACTGAAGCTTTCTTT
CASSLVGRGNTEAFF
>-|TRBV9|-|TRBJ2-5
TGTGCCAGCAGCGTAGCTCCCGGAGGGGTAGCCCCACTAAACCCTCAAGAGACCCAGTACTTC
CASSVAPGGVAPLNPQETQYF
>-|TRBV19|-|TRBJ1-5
TGTGCCAGTACCCTCGGGGGGGGCAAGCAGCCCCAGCATTTT
CASTLGGGKQPQHF
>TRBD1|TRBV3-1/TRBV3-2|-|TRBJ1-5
TGTGCCAGCAGCCAATCAGGGGGCCCCGGGAGCAATCAGCCCCAGCATTTT
CASSQSGGPGSNQPQHF
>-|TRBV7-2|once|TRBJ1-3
TGTGCCAGCAGCTTAGCTTACTCTGGAAACACCATATATTTT
CASSLAYSGNTIYF
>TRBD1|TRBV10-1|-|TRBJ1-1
TGCGCCAGCAGGGGACAGGGGAACACTGAAGCTTTCTTT
CASRGQGNTEAFF
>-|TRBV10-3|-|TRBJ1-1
TGTGCCACCCTACAGGGAGGGAGCACTGAAGCTTTCTTT
CATLQGGSTEAFF
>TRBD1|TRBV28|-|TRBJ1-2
TGTGCCAGCAGTCCCCCCGGACAGGGGAACTATGGCTACACCTTC
CASSPPGQGNYGYTF
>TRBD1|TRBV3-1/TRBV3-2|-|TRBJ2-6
TGTGCCAGCAGCCAAGACTCCCCGGGACAGGGCTCTGGGGCCAACGTCCTGACTTTC
CASSQDSPGQGSGANVLTF
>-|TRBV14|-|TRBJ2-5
TGTGCCAGCAGCCAAGGACGGGGACAAGAGACCCAGTACTTC
CASSQGRGQETQYF
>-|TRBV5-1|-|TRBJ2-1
TGCGCCAGCAGCTTGAATTTGGGGGCAGATGAGCAGTTCTTC
CASSLNLGADEQFF
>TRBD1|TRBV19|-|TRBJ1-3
TGTGCCAGTAATCCGGGACAGGGGGTTTCTGGAAACACCATATATTTT
CASNPGQGVSGNTIYF
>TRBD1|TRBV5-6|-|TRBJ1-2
TGTGCCAGCAGCTTATCCCCCAGGGCGCAGGGGACAGGAGGCTACACCTTC
CASSLSPRAQGTGGYTF
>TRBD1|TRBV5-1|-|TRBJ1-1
TGCGCCAGCAGCTCGGACAGGGCATTCGAAGCTTTCTTT
CASSSDRAFEAFF
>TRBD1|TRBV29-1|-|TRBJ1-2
TGCAGCGCCGAGGGGACAGGTGGCTACACCTTC
CSAEGTGGYTF
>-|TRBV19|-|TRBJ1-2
TGTGCCAGTAGTGCTAAAGGGGGTCCTAACTATGGCTACACCTTC
CASSAKGGPNYGYTF
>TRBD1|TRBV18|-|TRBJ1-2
TGTGCCAGCTCACCCACAGGGGGAATGGGCTACACCTTC
CASSPTGGMGYTF
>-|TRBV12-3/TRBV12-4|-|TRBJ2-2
TGTGCCAGCAGCTTGGGAGGCCTGGGGGAGCTGTTTTTT
CASSLGGLGELFF
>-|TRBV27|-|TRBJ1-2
TGTGCCAGCAGTTTATTGGGTCAGGGCTTCGATGGCTACACCTTC
CASSLLGQGFDGYTF
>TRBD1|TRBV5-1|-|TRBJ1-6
TGCGCCAGCAGCTTCGGACAGGGCACTTCACCCCTCCACTTT
CASSFGQGTSPLHF
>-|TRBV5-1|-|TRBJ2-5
TGCGCCAGCAGCTTCTTCGGGAGTGGAGAGACCCAGTACTTC
CASSFFGSGETQYF
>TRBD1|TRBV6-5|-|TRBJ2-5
TGTGCCAGCGACCCTGACAGGGGGCAAGAGACCCAGTACTTC
CASDPDRGQETQYF
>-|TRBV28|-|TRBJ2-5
TGTGCCAGCAGTTTAGAGACAGGACCTTTACAAGAGACCCAGTACTTC
CASSLETGPLQETQYF
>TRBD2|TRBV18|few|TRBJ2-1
TGTGCCAGCTCAACGGGACTAGCGGGATTCCCCAGCTCCTACAATGAGCAGTTCTTC
CASSTGLAGFPSSYNEQFF
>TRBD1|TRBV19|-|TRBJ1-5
TGTGCCAGCGCGGGACAGGGTAGAGATCAGCCCCAGCATTTT
CASAGQGRDQPQHF
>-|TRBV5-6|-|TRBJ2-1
TGTGCCAGCAGCTTGGAGCCTCTCTACAATGAGCAGTTCTTC
CASSLEPLYNEQFF
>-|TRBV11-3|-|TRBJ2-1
TGTGCCAGCAGCTTAGGCGGGTCGGGGTACAATGAGCAGTTCTTC
CASSLGGSGYNEQFF
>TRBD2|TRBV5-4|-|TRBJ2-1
TGTGCCAGCAGTTATCCCTTTAGCGGGTACAATGAGCAGTTCTTC
CASSYPFSGYNEQFF
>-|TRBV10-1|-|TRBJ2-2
TGCGCCAGCAGCCAGACTAGGTTTAACACCGGGGAGCTGTTTTTT
CASSQTRFNTGELFF
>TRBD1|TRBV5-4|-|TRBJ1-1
TGTGCCAGCAGCTTGCGGCGGACAGGGGCCACTGAAGCTTTCTTT
CASSLRRTGATEAFF
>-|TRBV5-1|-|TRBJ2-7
TGCGCCAGCAGCTGGAGGGACGAGCAGTACTTC
CASSWRDEQYF
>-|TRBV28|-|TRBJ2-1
TGTGCCACCGCGGGGTCGGCCATCTACAATGAGCAGTTCTTC
CATAGSAIYNEQFF
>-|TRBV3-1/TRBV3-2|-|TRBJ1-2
TGTGCCAGCAGCCAAGGGGGGGGAAACTATGGCTACACCTTC
CASSQGGGNYGYTF